This TCR beta chain was found in a study of blood T cell repertoires in COVID-19. Turning to the study itself: Samples of COVID-19 (acute and convalescent) were obtained from the United States, Italy and Spain. Nucleic acid was either cDNA or gDNA, and it came from T cells, B-cell-depleted T cells, or PBMCs.

The repertoire was sequenced with immunoSEQ multiplex PCR; TCRdb's copy has only in-frame clones and lacks some. The sample shows tens of thousands of clones, roughly 88% of them seen only once. The CDR3 contains 15 residues. Unmatched junction bases numbered 6, after V lost 5 bases and J lost 1 base. CDR1 MNHEY and CDR2 SVGEGT come from the germline V gene. V gene TRBV6-2 or TRBV6-3 combines with J gene TRBJ2-3; TRBD1 agrees at 7 bases. Sample: peripheral blood. This TCR was recovered from a man between 18 and 29 years old with COVID-19, enrolled during active disease. The CDR3 sequence is CASSLVDRGTDTQYF. The CDR3 DNA is TGTGCCAGCAGTCTCGTAGACAGGGGCACAGATACGCAGTATTTT.